The next 13 T cell receptor beta chains were all read from a single sample in a study of blood T cell repertoires in COVID-19. Generated by immunoSEQ multiplex PCR, the TCRdb table keeps only in-frame clones and is missing some. The sample includes about 160,000 clones, roughly four fifths of them seen just once. The sample was peripheral blood. These receptors all come from a woman at least 80 years old with acute or convalescent COVID-19.

The rearrangement links TRBV24-1 to TRBJ2-2, with TRBD1 identical over 7 bases. The V and J ends lost 4 bases and 7 bases, in that order; junction bases with no gene match: 11. The CDR3 has 16 residues. The germline CDR1 and CDR2 sequences are KGHDR and SFDVKD. This CDR3 is CATSDPFEGAVGELFF. The CDR3 DNA follows: TGTGCCACCAGTGACCCCTTCGAGGGGGCGGTCGGGGAGCTGTTTTTT.

As regards this clone: Distinct nucleotide sequences in the sample also encode this CDR3. The chain couples TRBV15 to TRBJ2-7; tentative D call: TRBD1 (5 bases). Germline CDR1 and CDR2: LNHNV and YYDKDF (reference sequence). The V gene lost 3 bases and the J gene lost 3 bases, with 9 bases spanning the gap. The CDR3 covers 13 residues. CDR3 loop: CATSRGLSYEQYF. DNA of the CDR3: TGTGCCACCAGCAGGGGGCTCAGCTACGAGCAGTACTTC.

This sequence joins TRBV30 and TRBJ1-6; D is ambiguous. V gave up 4 bases and J gave up 3 bases, with 16 bases separating them. There are 16 residues in the CDR3. Germline loops: CDR1 GTSNPN, CDR2 SVGIG (reference sequence). The CDR3 sequence is CAWKRSGTGYNSPLHF. CDR3 nucleotides: TGTGCCTGGAAAAGGAGCGGAACGGGCTATAATTCACCCCTCCACTTT.

CDR3 DNA: TGTGCCAGCAGTTCCGGACAGCGAGATCAGCCCCAGCATTTT. It encodes CASSSGQRDQPQHF. The rearrangement links TRBV28 to TRBJ1-5; TRBD1 might be the D (6 bases). Germline V gene sequence: CDR1 MDHEN, CDR2 SYDVKM. The CDR3 consists of 14 residues. The V end lost 4 bases, the J end lost 5 bases, and 12 bases lay between the germline ends.

A single count supports this clone. The chain couples TRBV3-1 (or the pseudogene TRBV3-2) to TRBJ2-2; a weak D match, TRBD2 (6 bases). The CDR3 loop spans 16 amino acids. Trimming removed 4 bases at V and 2 bases at J, with 14 bases between. Germline CDR1 and CDR2: LGHDT and YNNKEL (reference sequence). CDR3 sequence (DNA): TGTGCCAGCAGCCCTCCGGGACTCATAAACACCGGGGAGCTGTTTTTT. Encoded protein: CASSPPGLINTGELFF.

A note on this clone: Other DNA sequences in the same sample also yield this CDR3. The chain employs TRBV12-3 or TRBV12-4 and TRBJ1-1, with D perhaps matching TRBD1 (5 bases). The germline V and J ends were trimmed by 6 bases and 0 bases, with 8 bases remaining between them. The CDR3 spans 13 residues. The CDR3 protein is CASRRQLNTEAFF. The CDR3 nucleotides read TGTGCCAGCAGACGACAGTTGAACACTGAAGCTTTCTTT.

This chain uses TRBV7-9 with TRBJ2-5; D not resolved. Germline CDR1 SEHNR, CDR2 FQNEAQ (reference sequence). The CDR3 is 13 amino acids. V shed 2 bases and J shed 5 bases, with 9 bases lying between them. The CDR3: CASSLSNRETQYF. The CDR3 DNA follows: TGTGCCAGCAGCTTATCCAATCGGGAGACCCAGTACTTC.

The V and J genes are TRBV7-2 and TRBJ2-3; tentative D call: TRBD2 (6 bases). The CDR3 runs to 12 residues. Germline CDR1 SGHTA, CDR2 FQGNSA. The V and J ends lost 5 bases and 5 bases respectively, with 8 bases between them. This CDR3 is CASSGLRDTQYF. The CDR3 bases are TGTGCCAGCAGCGGACTACGAGATACGCAGTATTTT.

Here the CDR3 reads CASSRGLDLSGYTF. The CDR3 region has the DNA TGTGCCAGTAGTAGGGGGCTGGATTTAAGTGGCTACACCTTC. This chain connects TRBV19 to TRBJ1-2; a weak D match, TRBD1 (6 bases). V was clipped by 4 bases and J by 7 bases, with 16 bases between them. Germline V gene data show CDR1 as LNHDA and CDR2 as SQIVND (reference sequence). This CDR3 has 14 amino acids. The full variable domain, in which reference TRBV19 and TRBJ1-2 provide the parts outside the CDR3, is DGGITQSPKYLFRKEGQNVTLSCEQNLNHDAMYWYRQDPGQGLRLIYYSQIVNDFQKGDIAEGYSVSREKKESFPLTVTSAQKNPTAFYLCASSRGLDLSGYTFGSGTRLTVV.

The chain carries TRBV7-8 and TRBJ1-2; TRBD1 matches 8 bases. Germline V lookup: CDR1 SGHVS, CDR2 FQNEAQ. Germline trimming cut 5 bases from V and 1 base from J; bases unmatched to any gene: 6. This CDR3 has 15 amino acids. CDR3 amino acids: CASSTRTGINYGYTF. The CDR3 DNA follows: TGTGCCAGCAGCACACGGACAGGGATTAACTATGGCTACACCTTC.

The chain employs TRBV12-3 or TRBV12-4 and TRBJ2-7, with 10 bases that match TRBD2. Losses at the gene ends were 7 bases for V and 6 bases for J; bases not matched to a gene: 6. CDR3 length: 13 residues. The chain's CDR3 is CASTASGRAEQYF. The CDR3 nucleotides read TGTGCCAGCACAGCTAGCGGGAGAGCCGAGCAGTACTTC.

The chain joins TRBV7-9 to TRBJ1-2; tentatively, D is TRBD1 (5 bases). Trimming removed 3 bases at V and 3 bases at J, with 17 bases between. This CDR3 is 16 amino acids long. Germline V lookup: CDR1 SEHNR, CDR2 FQNEAQ (reference sequence). The DNA for the CDR3 is TGTGCCAGCAGCTTCCCCCGGGGGATTAATGACTATGGCTACACCTTC. This codes for CASSFPRGINDYGYTF.

The chain uses TRBV2 and TRBJ2-7; 8 bases map to TRBD1. The germline gives CDR1 SNHLY, CDR2 FYNNEI. This CDR3 contains 14 residues. The J segment lost 5 bases and the V segment lost 10 bases, leaving 13 bases of the junction unmatched. The CDR3 DNA sequence: TGTGCCATACGGGCAGGACAGGGATATCACGAGCAGTACTTC. Encoded protein: CAIRAGQGYHEQYF.